The rows below give T cell receptor beta chains drawn from one sample of a study of blood T cell repertoires in COVID-19. Method: immunoSEQ multiplex PCR; TCRdb's copy keeps in-frame clones and lacks some. Of more than 150,000 clones listed, roughly 79% are singletons. The sample taken for sequencing was peripheral blood. These receptors were obtained from a woman of 80 years or more with COVID-19, enrolled during active disease. CDR3s include the opening cysteine and the closing phenylalanine or tryptophan. The order of the fields is V gene, D gene, clone size, J gene, CDR3 protein, CDR3 DNA. D genes are given only for firm matches. Clone size appears in some rows only: once, few, many, or a class for an expanded clone.

V gene: TRBV30
D gene: NA
clone size: NA
J gene: TRBJ1-5
CDR3 protein: CAWRVEDEGQPQHF
CDR3 DNA: TGTGCCTGGAGAGTCGAAGATGAGGGACAGCCCCAGCATTTT

V gene: TRBV27
D gene: TRBD1
clone size: NA
J gene: TRBJ1-4
CDR3 protein: CASRWTGGSEKLFF
CDR3 DNA: TGTGCCAGCAGATGGACAGGGGGCAGTGAAAAACTGTTTTTT

V gene: TRBV14
D gene: NA
clone size: NA
J gene: TRBJ2-1
CDR3 protein: CASSQLGGYNEQFF
CDR3 DNA: TGTGCCAGCAGCCAACTGGGGGGTTACAATGAGCAGTTCTTC

V gene: TRBV19
D gene: NA
clone size: NA
J gene: TRBJ1-2
CDR3 protein: CASHFNGGNYGYTF
CDR3 DNA: TGTGCCAGTCACTTCAACGGGGGGAACTATGGCTACACCTTC

V gene: TRBV11-1
D gene: TRBD2
clone size: NA
J gene: TRBJ2-1
CDR3 protein: CASSRTSGTYNEQFF
CDR3 DNA: TGTGCCAGCAGCCGGACTAGCGGCACTTACAATGAGCAGTTCTTC

V gene: TRBV14
D gene: NA
clone size: NA
J gene: TRBJ2-1
CDR3 protein: CASSRQTYGSYNEQFF
CDR3 DNA: TGTGCCAGCAGCCGACAGACCTATGGCTCCTACAATGAGCAGTTCTTC

V gene: TRBV5-1
D gene: TRBD1
clone size: NA
J gene: TRBJ2-7
CDR3 protein: CASSSTGTATYEQYF
CDR3 DNA: TGCGCCAGCAGCTCTACTGGGACAGCCACCTACGAGCAGTACTTC

V gene: TRBV29-1
D gene: NA
clone size: NA
J gene: TRBJ2-5
CDR3 protein: CSVLEQETQYF
CDR3 DNA: TGCAGCGTTCTAGAACAAGAGACCCAGTACTTC

V gene: TRBV5-1
D gene: TRBD1
clone size: NA
J gene: TRBJ2-1
CDR3 protein: CASSFGTGDLSEQFF
CDR3 DNA: TGCGCCAGCAGCTTTGGGACAGGGGATCTTAGTGAGCAGTTCTTC

V gene: TRBV5-1
D gene: NA
clone size: NA
J gene: TRBJ1-3
CDR3 protein: CASSPRTGSAGNTIYF
CDR3 DNA: TGCGCCAGCAGCCCCCGAACAGGGTCGGCTGGAAACACCATATATTTT

V gene: TRBV18
D gene: TRBD1
clone size: NA
J gene: TRBJ2-7
CDR3 protein: CASSPAGRGHYEQYF
CDR3 DNA: TGTGCCAGCTCACCGGCTGGCAGGGGGCACTACGAGCAGTACTTC

V gene: TRBV19
D gene: TRBD1
clone size: NA
J gene: TRBJ1-1
CDR3 protein: CASSRNRGVNTEAFF
CDR3 DNA: TGTGCCAGTAGTAGAAACAGGGGGGTGAACACTGAAGCTTTCTTT

V gene: TRBV6-5
D gene: NA
clone size: NA
J gene: TRBJ2-7
CDR3 protein: CASSYSTQQGLLNF
CDR3 DNA: TGTGCCAGCAGTTACTCGACCCAACAGGGTCTCTTGAACTTC

V gene: TRBV19
D gene: TRBD1
clone size: NA
J gene: TRBJ2-4
CDR3 protein: CASSGGTGSTNIQYF
CDR3 DNA: TGTGCCAGTAGTGGAGGGACAGGGTCCACAAACATTCAGTACTTC

V gene: TRBV3-1/TRBV3-2
D gene: TRBD1
clone size: NA
J gene: TRBJ1-1
CDR3 protein: CASSQGDRAGAFF
CDR3 DNA: TGTGCCAGCAGCCAGGGTGACAGGGCCGGAGCTTTCTTT

V gene: TRBV2
D gene: TRBD1
clone size: NA
J gene: TRBJ2-4
CDR3 protein: CASRRGQGPVKNIQYF
CDR3 DNA: TGTGCCAGTCGAAGGGGACAGGGTCCGGTCAAAAACATTCAGTACTTC

V gene: TRBV6-1
D gene: NA
clone size: NA
J gene: TRBJ2-3
CDR3 protein: CASSEFRRSPTDTQYF
CDR3 DNA: TGTGCCAGCAGTGAATTCCGACGGAGTCCTACAGATACGCAGTATTTT

V gene: TRBV19
D gene: NA
clone size: once
J gene: TRBJ1-5
CDR3 protein: CASSFSTDNQPQHF
CDR3 DNA: TGTGCCAGTAGTTTCTCGACAGATAATCAGCCCCAGCATTTT

V gene: TRBV9
D gene: NA
clone size: NA
J gene: TRBJ2-7
CDR3 protein: CASSAHTLDEQYF
CDR3 DNA: TGTGCCAGCAGCGCCCATACATTGGACGAGCAGTACTTC

V gene: TRBV5-1
D gene: TRBD1
clone size: few
J gene: TRBJ2-7
CDR3 protein: CASSGGQGPSGEQYF
CDR3 DNA: TGCGCCAGCAGCGGGGGACAGGGGCCGTCTGGCGAGCAGTACTTC

V gene: TRBV13
D gene: NA
clone size: few
J gene: TRBJ1-2
CDR3 protein: CASSLRGDGYTF
CDR3 DNA: TGTGCCAGCAGCTTACGGGGGGATGGCTACACCTTC

V gene: TRBV19
D gene: NA
clone size: NA
J gene: TRBJ1-6
CDR3 protein: CASSAIGVLLHF
CDR3 DNA: TGTGCCAGTAGTGCCATAGGGGTTCTCCTCCACTTT

V gene: TRBV5-1
D gene: TRBD2
clone size: NA
J gene: TRBJ2-1
CDR3 protein: CASSAPGLAGVQEQFF
CDR3 DNA: TGCGCCAGCAGCGCACCGGGACTAGCGGGAGTCCAGGAGCAGTTCTTC